Below are 27 T cell receptor beta chains sequenced from a single sample in a study of beta chain features in type 1 diabetes (dated by TCRdb to between 2018 and 2020). Results and caveats for the whole study, not just this receptor: Type 1 diabetes patients showed a moderate but significant shortening of TCRB CDR3 length in all four CD4+ subsets.

The library was made by the immunoSEQ multiplex PCR assay. The entire amount of isolated RNA was reverse transcribed using the High Capacity cDNA Reverse Transcription Kit, so the sequenced TCRB transcripts were expressed ones. This immuneACCESS table, as held by TCRdb, lists in-frame sequences with V and J called but not all clones. Of the missing ones, under half trace to an unresolved V gene in checked studies; the others have no known cause. This sample holds around 340,000 clones; approximately 9.9% were observed only once. Clones ranked in the top ten supply over 0.95% of the sample. Their specific antigens are unknown. Sample: central memory CD4+ T cells from blood. These TCRs come from a man aged 25 to 40 with type 1 diabetes.

The table lists this clone with a few counts. V and J are TRBV4-3 and TRBJ2-5; the match to TRBD2 covers 8 bases. The CDR3 runs 16 residues. Trimming at V came to 0 bases and at J to 3 bases, leaving 6 bases not matched to a gene. Germline values: CDR1 LGHNA, CDR2 YSLEER. CDR3 sequence reads: CASSQDPGTSKETQYF. CDR3 sequence (DNA): TGCGCCAGCAGCCAAGATCCCGGGACTAGTAAAGAGACCCAGTACTTC.

The table lists this clone with a few counts. The chain links TRBV12-5 to TRBJ1-2; the D gene is possibly TRBD1 (5 bases). CDR1 and CDR2 (germline): LGHNT, FRNRAP. V was cut by 7 bases and J by 7 bases, with 13 bases left in between. The CDR3 length is 12 residues. DNA of the CDR3: TGTGCTAGTGCCAATACCGGGACTGGCTACACCTTC. The encoded protein is CASANTGTGYTF.

Details on this clone: Other DNA sequences of this sample code for an identical CDR3. CDR3 bases: TGCAGTGCTAAACAGGGGTACGAGCAGTACTTC. Translated, it gives CSAKQGYEQYF. V usage is TRBV20-1 and J usage is TRBJ2-7; 7 bases are shared with TRBD1. With V trimmed by 4 bases and J by 4 bases, 1 base remained unmatched. From germline, CDR1 is DFQATT and CDR2 SNEGSKA (reference sequence). The CDR3 runs 11 residues.

This clone was observed a few times. A much larger clone lies one base from this, so it may be a read error. The rearrangement uses TRBV5-4 and TRBJ2-6; D might be TRBD1 (5 bases). The ends were cut back, 4 bases at V and 0 bases at J, with 8 bases in the middle. In germline, CDR1 is SGHNT, CDR2 YYREEE (reference sequence). The CDR3 runs 15 residues. The chain's CDR3 is CASSRDSSGANVLTF. In DNA form, the CDR3 reads TGTGCCAGCAGCCGAGACAGCTCTGGGGCCAACGTCCTGACTTTC.

The chain recombines TRBV7-2 with TRBJ2-7; TRBD1 agrees at 10 bases. This CDR3 is 14 amino acids long. Trimming at V came to 5 bases and at J to 5 bases, leaving 6 bases not matched to a gene. Germline loops: CDR1 SGHTA, CDR2 FQGNSA. CDR3 in amino acids: CASSPKTGGHEQYF. The CDR3 DNA reads as TGTGCCAGCAGCCCCAAGACAGGGGGCCACGAGCAGTACTTC. Full variable domain (remainder filled in from reference TRBV7-2 and TRBJ2-7): GAGVSQSPSNKVTEKGKDVELRCDPISGHTALYWYRQSLGQGLEFLIYFQGNSAPDKSGLPSDRFSAERTGGSVSTLTIQRTQQEDSAVYLCASSPKTGGHEQYFGPGTRLTVT.

This clone was seen a few times. J is TRBJ2-1 and V is TRBV4-3; D unclear. This CDR3 spans 14 amino acids. The V gene's germline CDR1 is LGHNA and CDR2 YSLEER. V was trimmed by 0 bases and J by 6 bases, leaving 9 bases between them. CDR3 sequence reads: CASSQDPLINEQFF. The CDR3 DNA reads as TGCGCCAGCAGCCAAGATCCCCTAATCAATGAGCAGTTCTTC.

This clone was detected only a few times. The chain has TRBV11-2 and TRBJ2-6; D gene unclear. There are 15 residues in the CDR3. CDR1 is SGHAT, CDR2 FQNNGV, per germline. The V end was cut by 3 bases, the J end by 0 bases, with 6 bases between. The CDR3, as DNA: TGTGCCAGCAGCTTGAGTAACTCTGGGGCCAACGTCCTGACTTTC. Translated, it gives CASSLSNSGANVLTF.

Notes on this clone: Other DNA sequences in this sample translate to the same CDR3. The V call is TRBV9, the J call TRBJ2-7, with D maybe TRBD1 (6 bases). CDR1 and CDR2 from the germline V gene are SGDLS and YYNGEE. This CDR3 comprises 12 residues. Trimming left V 1 base short and J 6 bases short, with 8 bases between. The CDR3 here is CASSVLGGEQYF. The DNA for the CDR3 is TGTGCCAGCAGCGTATTAGGGGGCGAGCAGTACTTC.

This rearrangement joins TRBV11-2 to TRBJ2-1; 8 bases line up with TRBD2. Germline V gene data show CDR1 as SGHAT and CDR2 as FQNNGV. Trimming took 1 base from V and 7 from J; bases not matched to a gene: 6. The CDR3 covers 15 residues. The CDR3 sequence: CASSLAGGNRNEQFF. The CDR3 region has the DNA TGTGCCAGCAGCTTAGCGGGGGGGAACCGAAATGAGCAGTTCTTC.

V is TRBV19 and J is TRBJ2-1; TRBD2 agrees at 11 bases. V dropped 9 bases and J dropped 9; count of bases not matched to a gene: 16. The CDR3 consists of 16 residues. Germline V gene lookup returns CDR1 LNHDA and CDR2 SQIVND (reference sequence). DNA for the CDR3: TGTGCCAGCAGCCCGGAGGTAGCGGGGGGGCCTGGTGAGCAGTTCTTC. Its protein is CASSPEVAGGPGEQFF.

This chain uses TRBV9 with TRBJ2-7, with TRBD1 as a possible D gene (6 bases). The CDR3 has 14 amino acids. Deletions cut 0 bases from V and 5 bases from J, with 12 bases between. The germline V gene has CDR1 SGDLS and CDR2 YYNGEE. CDR3: CASSVATGWDEQYF. The CDR3 bases are TGTGCCAGCAGCGTAGCTACAGGGTGGGACGAGCAGTACTTC.

This chain joins TRBV19 and TRBJ2-3; the match to TRBD2 covers 10 bases. Germline lookup yields CDR1 LNHDA and CDR2 SQIVND (reference sequence). CDR3 length: 18 residues. With 3 bases clipped from V and 0 bases from J, the junction kept 9 bases outside the gene matches. CDR3 nucleotide sequence: TGTGCCAGTAGTATCGGTCTAGCGGGGGCCTATAGCACAGATACGCAGTATTTT. This translates into CASSIGLAGAYSTDTQYF.

The V call is TRBV12-2, the J call TRBJ2-7; the table gives TRBD1 as D, unverified against the DNA. TRBV12-2 is annotated as a pseudogene. The CDR3 is 16 residues long. The CDR3 DNA follows: TGTGCAAGTCGCTTACCTGACCGGGACAGGGGACCTCAACAGTACTTC. It is translated as CASRLPDRDRGPQQYF.

The CDR3 is CASSITSGGTGELFF. The CDR3 DNA sequence: TGTGCCAGCAGCATAACTAGCGGGGGGACCGGGGAGCTGTTTTTT. The V and J genes are TRBV13 and TRBJ2-2; 12 nucleotides match TRBD2. Germline V gives CDR1 PRHDT, CDR2 FYEKMQ (reference sequence). The CDR3 is made up of 15 amino acids. With 5 bases clipped from V and 5 bases from J, the junction kept 3 bases outside the gene matches.

The genes are TRBV25-1 and TRBJ1-2; TRBD1 aligns across 7 bases. Germline loops: CDR1 MGHDK, CDR2 SYGVNS. This CDR3 region has 13 residues. Trimming cost V 6 bases and J 8 bases; bases outside gene matches: 9. The CDR3 spells CASRPDREEGYTF. The DNA of the CDR3 is TGTGCCAGCAGACCCGACAGGGAAGAAGGCTACACCTTC.

The J gene is TRBJ2-5, the V gene TRBV11-2; D perhaps matches TRBD1 (6 bases). Trimming shortened V by 3 bases and J by 6 bases, and 14 bases separated the two germline ends. This CDR3 contains 14 residues. Germline CDR1 SGHAT, CDR2 FQNNGV. Here the CDR3 reads CASSFSDRPKTQYF. Here the CDR3 DNA reads TGTGCCAGCAGCTTTTCCGACAGGCCAAAGACCCAGTACTTC.

A few counts support this clone. This rearrangement joins TRBV18 to TRBJ2-6; no clear D gene. The ends were cut back, 3 bases at V and 0 bases at J, with 9 bases in the middle. The CDR3 is 16 amino acids. Germline V gene data show CDR1 as KGHSH and CDR2 as LQKENI. CDR3 protein: CASSPGRVSGANVLTF. The CDR3 bases are TGTGCCAGCTCACCGGGCAGAGTCTCTGGGGCCAACGTCCTGACTTTC.

The V and J genes are TRBV2 and TRBJ2-2; 7 bases are a match to TRBD1. CDR3 size: 15 residues. J was trimmed by 4 bases and V by 7 bases; bases with no gene match: 9. The germline CDR1 and CDR2 sequences are SNHLY and FYNNEI. The CDR3 DNA follows: TGTGCCAGCAAGGGGGCTAGCCCGATCACCGGGGAGCTGTTTTTT. Encoded protein: CASKGASPITGELFF.

In this sample, this clone turned up many times. The chain employs TRBV2 and TRBJ2-1; D is unresolved. Trimming pared 3 bases from V and 7 bases from J, leaving 13 bases between. The CDR3 is 14 amino acids. Per germline, CDR1 SNHLY and CDR2 FYNNEI. CDR3 sequence reads: CASSDDVSLNEQFF. In DNA form, the CDR3 reads TGTGCCAGCAGTGATGATGTAAGCCTGAATGAGCAGTTCTTC.

V and J are TRBV6-6 and TRBJ2-3, with 10 bases that match TRBD2. The CDR3 length is 16 residues. The trim removed 6 bases at V and 6 bases at J, leaving 12 bases unmatched. Germline CDR1 is MNHNY and CDR2 is SVGAGI (reference sequence). CDR3 DNA: TGTGCCAGCAGGGCAGGGCGTAGCGGGGGGTTGGATACGCAGTATTTT. It codes for CASRAGRSGGLDTQYF.

The rearrangement links TRBV28 to TRBJ2-7; 11 bases line up with TRBD2. With V trimmed by 8 bases and J by 2 bases, 5 bases remained unmatched. In germline, CDR1 is MDHEN, CDR2 SYDVKM. The CDR3 is 14 residues long. CDR3 sequence reads: CASLPSGGTYEQYF. The CDR3 nucleotides read TGTGCCAGCTTGCCTAGCGGGGGGACCTACGAGCAGTACTTC.

This clone was detected only a few times. V and J are TRBV7-9 and TRBJ2-1; D is perhaps TRBD1 (5 bases). The length of the CDR3 is 15 residues. Germline CDR1 is SEHNR and CDR2 is FQNEAQ (reference sequence). V was pared by 5 bases and J by 5 bases, with 16 bases between. The DNA of the CDR3 is TGTGCCAGCAGCCCTCAGGGAAGTGTCCACAATGAGCAGTTCTTC. This translates into CASSPQGSVHNEQFF.

V is TRBV7-2 and J is TRBJ1-1; D gene ambiguous. V was cut by 5 bases and J by 4 bases, with 11 bases left in between. This CDR3 is 13 amino acids long. Germline CDR1 and CDR2: SGHTA and FQGNSA. The CDR3 DNA reads as TGTGCCAGCAGCCCCAGCTTTAGCACTGAAGCTTTCTTT. It yields the protein CASSPSFSTEAFF.

This chain connects TRBV5-4 to TRBJ2-1, with 8 bases that match TRBD2. This CDR3 contains 16 residues. In germline, CDR1 is SGHNT, CDR2 YYREEE (reference sequence). Trimming removed 3 bases from V and 7 bases from J; junction bases left unmatched: 12. CDR3 region: CASSWWTGGPENEQFF. CDR3 DNA sequence: TGTGCCAGCAGCTGGTGGACGGGGGGGCCTGAGAATGAGCAGTTCTTC.

This chain links TRBV29-1 with TRBJ2-3, with D unresolved. From germline, CDR1 is SQVTM and CDR2 ANQGSEA. This CDR3 comprises 14 residues. The V end was cut by 5 bases, the J end by 0 bases, with 12 bases between. Written as DNA, the CDR3 is TGCAGCGTTAGACTCGACCCTAGCACAGATACGCAGTATTTT. Encoded protein: CSVRLDPSTDTQYF.

This clone came up a few times. The rearrangement links TRBV14 to TRBJ1-6; D not resolved. Germline CDR1 reads SGHDN; CDR2 reads FVKESK. The CDR3 runs 15 residues. Trimming removed 4 bases at V and 9 bases at J, with 16 bases between. The CDR3 loop is CASSPSPTMGSPLHF. DNA of the CDR3: TGTGCCAGCAGCCCATCCCCGACCATGGGTTCACCCCTCCACTTT.

This rearrangement joins TRBV6-6 to TRBJ1-1; a weak D match, TRBD1 (5 bases). The germline CDR1 and CDR2 sequences are MNHNY and SVGAGI (reference sequence). The CDR3 is 12 amino acids. Trimming took 5 bases from V and 3 from J, leaving 7 bases between them. The CDR3: CASSRGYTEAFF. DNA of the CDR3: TGTGCCAGCAGTCGGGGGTACACTGAAGCTTTCTTT.